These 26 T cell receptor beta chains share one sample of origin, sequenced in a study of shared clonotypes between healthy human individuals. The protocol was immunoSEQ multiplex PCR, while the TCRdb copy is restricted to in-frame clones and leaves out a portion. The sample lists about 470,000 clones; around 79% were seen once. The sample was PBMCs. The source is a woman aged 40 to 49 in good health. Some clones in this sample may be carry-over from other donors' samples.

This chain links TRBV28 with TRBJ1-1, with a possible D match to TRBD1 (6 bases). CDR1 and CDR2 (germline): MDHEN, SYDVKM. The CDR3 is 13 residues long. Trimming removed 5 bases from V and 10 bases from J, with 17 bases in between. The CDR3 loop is CASSPTGPRRAFF. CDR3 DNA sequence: TGTGCCAGCAGTCCTACAGGGCCGCGTAGAGCTTTCTTT.

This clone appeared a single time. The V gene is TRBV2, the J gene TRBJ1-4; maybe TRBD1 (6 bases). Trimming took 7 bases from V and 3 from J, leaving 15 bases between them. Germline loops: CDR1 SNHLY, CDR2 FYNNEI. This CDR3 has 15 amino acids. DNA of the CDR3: TGTGCCAGCACCTTAAGGGGGTGGGCTAATGAAAAACTGTTTTTT. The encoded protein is CASTLRGWANEKLFF.

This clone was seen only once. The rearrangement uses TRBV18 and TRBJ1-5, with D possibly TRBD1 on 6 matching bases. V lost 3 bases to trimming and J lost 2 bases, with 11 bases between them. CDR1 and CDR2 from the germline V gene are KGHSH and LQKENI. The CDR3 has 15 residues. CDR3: CASSPGQPRNQPQHF. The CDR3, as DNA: TGTGCCAGCTCACCCGGACAGCCCCGCAATCAGCCCCAGCATTTT.

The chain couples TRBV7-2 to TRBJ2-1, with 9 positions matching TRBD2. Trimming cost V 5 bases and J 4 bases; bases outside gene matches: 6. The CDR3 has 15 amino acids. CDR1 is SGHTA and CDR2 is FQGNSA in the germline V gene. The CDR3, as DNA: TGTGCCAGCAGCCCGACTAGCGGAGGATACAATGAGCAGTTCTTC. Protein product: CASSPTSGGYNEQFF.

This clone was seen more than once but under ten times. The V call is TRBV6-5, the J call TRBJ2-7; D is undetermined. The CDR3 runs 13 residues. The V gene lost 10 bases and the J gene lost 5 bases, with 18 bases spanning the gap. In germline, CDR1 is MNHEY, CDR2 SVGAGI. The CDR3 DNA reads TGTGCCACCCGTACGAGGAGTCTCCACGAGCAGTACTTC. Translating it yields CATRTRSLHEQYF.

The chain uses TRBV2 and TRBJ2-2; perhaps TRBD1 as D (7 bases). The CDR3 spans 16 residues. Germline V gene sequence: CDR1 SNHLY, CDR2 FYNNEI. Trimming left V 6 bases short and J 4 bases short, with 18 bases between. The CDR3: CASRAWRGQGTGELFF. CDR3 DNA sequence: TGTGCCAGCAGGGCCTGGAGGGGGCAAGGCACCGGGGAGCTGTTTTTT.

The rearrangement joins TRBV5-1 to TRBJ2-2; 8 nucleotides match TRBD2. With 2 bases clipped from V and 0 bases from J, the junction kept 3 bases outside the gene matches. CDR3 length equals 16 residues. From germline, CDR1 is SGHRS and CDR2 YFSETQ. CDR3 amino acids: CASSLIAGPNTGELFF. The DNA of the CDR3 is TGCGCCAGCAGCTTAATAGCGGGGCCGAACACCGGGGAGCTGTTTTTT. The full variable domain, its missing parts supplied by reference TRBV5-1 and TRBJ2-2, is KAGVTQTPRYLIKTRGQQVTLSCSPISGHRSVSWYQQTPGQGLQFLFEYFSETQRNKGNFPGRFSGRQFSNSRSEMNVSTLELGDSALYLCASSLIAGPNTGELFFGEGSRLTVL.

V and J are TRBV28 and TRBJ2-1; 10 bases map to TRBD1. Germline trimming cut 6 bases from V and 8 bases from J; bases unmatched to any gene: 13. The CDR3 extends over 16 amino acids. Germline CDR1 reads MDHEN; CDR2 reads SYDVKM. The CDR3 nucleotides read TGTGCCAGCAGCCCCCCCCGGGACAGGGGTAACCATGAGCAGTTCTTC. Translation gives CASSPPRDRGNHEQFF.

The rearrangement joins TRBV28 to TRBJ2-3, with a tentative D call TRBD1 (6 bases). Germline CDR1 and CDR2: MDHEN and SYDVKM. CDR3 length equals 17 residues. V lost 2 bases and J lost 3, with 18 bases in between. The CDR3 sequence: CASSLPAGTIRTDTQYF. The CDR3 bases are TGTGCCAGCAGTTTACCCGCCGGGACAATCAGGACAGATACGCAGTATTTT.

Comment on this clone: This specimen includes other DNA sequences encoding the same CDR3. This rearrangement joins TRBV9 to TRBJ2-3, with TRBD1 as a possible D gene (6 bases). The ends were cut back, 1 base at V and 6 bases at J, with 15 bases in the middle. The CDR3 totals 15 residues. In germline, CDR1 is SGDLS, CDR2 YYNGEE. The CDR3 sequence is CASSVFHSGEDTQYF. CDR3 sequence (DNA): TGTGCCAGCAGCGTATTCCACTCAGGGGAGGATACGCAGTATTTT.

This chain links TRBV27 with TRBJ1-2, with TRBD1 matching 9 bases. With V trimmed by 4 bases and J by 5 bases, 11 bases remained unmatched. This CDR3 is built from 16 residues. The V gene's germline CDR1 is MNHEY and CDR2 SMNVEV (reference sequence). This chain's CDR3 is CASSSNNRGLGYGYTF. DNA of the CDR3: TGTGCCAGCAGTTCCAATAACAGGGGGCTAGGGTATGGCTACACCTTC.

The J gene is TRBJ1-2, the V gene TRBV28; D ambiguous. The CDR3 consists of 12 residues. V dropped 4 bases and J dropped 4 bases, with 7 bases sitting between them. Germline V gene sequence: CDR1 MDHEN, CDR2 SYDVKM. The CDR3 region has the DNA TGTGCCAGCAGTTCCCTCTTCTATGGCTACACCTTC. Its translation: CASSSLFYGYTF.

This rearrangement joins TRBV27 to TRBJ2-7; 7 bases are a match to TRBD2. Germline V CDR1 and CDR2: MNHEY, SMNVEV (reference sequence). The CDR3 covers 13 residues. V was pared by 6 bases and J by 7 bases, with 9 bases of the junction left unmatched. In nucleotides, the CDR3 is TGTGCCAGCAGCGTAAGACTAGCTGGGGAGCAGTACTTC. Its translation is CASSVRLAGEQYF.

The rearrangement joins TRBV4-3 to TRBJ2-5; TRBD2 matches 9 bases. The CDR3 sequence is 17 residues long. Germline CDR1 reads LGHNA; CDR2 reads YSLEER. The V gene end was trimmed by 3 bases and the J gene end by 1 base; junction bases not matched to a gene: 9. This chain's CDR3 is CASSHSRLAEVQETQYF. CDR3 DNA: TGCGCCAGCAGCCATTCCCGACTAGCGGAGGTCCAAGAGACCCAGTACTTC.

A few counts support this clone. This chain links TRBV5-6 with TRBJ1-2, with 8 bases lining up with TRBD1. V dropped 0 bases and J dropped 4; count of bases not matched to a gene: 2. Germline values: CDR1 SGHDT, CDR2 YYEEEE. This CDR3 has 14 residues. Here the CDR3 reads CASSLARGLYGYTF. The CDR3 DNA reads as TGTGCCAGCAGCTTGGCCAGGGGGCTCTATGGCTACACCTTC.

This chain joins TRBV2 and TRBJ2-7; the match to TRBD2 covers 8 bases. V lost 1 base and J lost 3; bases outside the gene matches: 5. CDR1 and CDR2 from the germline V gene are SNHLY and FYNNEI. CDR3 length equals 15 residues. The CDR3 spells CASSEVAGTRYEQYF. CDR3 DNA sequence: TGTGCCAGCAGTGAAGTAGCGGGAACCCGCTACGAGCAGTACTTC.

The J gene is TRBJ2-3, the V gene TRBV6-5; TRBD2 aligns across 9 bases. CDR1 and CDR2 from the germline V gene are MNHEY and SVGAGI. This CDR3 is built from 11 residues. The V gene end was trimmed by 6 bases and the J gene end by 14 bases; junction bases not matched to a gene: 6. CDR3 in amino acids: CASRWTSELYF. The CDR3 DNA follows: TGTGCCAGCAGATGGACTAGCGAGCTGTATTTT.

As DNA, the CDR3 is TGCGCCAGCAGCTTGATGTCTAGCGGTGACGGGGAGACCCAGTACTTC. It yields the protein CASSLMSSGDGETQYF. This rearrangement joins TRBV5-1 to TRBJ2-5, with 7 bases that match TRBD2. This CDR3 contains 16 residues. Trimming removed 1 base from V and 5 bases from J; junction bases left unmatched: 11. Germline lookup yields CDR1 SGHRS and CDR2 YFSETQ. The whole variable domain, filled in from reference TRBV5-1 and TRBJ2-5, reads KAGVTQTPRYLIKTRGQQVTLSCSPISGHRSVSWYQQTPGQGLQFLFEYFSETQRNKGNFPGRFSGRQFSNSRSEMNVSTLELGDSALYLCASSLMSSGDGETQYFGPGTRLLVL.

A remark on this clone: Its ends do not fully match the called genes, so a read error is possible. The CDR3: CAISDSSDEQYF. CDR3 bases: TGTGCCATCAGTGACTCCTCCGACGAGCAGTACTTC. V and J are TRBV10-3 and TRBJ2-7, with D unclear. This CDR3 is built from 12 residues. Germline V gene lookup returns CDR1 ENHRY and CDR2 SYGVKD.

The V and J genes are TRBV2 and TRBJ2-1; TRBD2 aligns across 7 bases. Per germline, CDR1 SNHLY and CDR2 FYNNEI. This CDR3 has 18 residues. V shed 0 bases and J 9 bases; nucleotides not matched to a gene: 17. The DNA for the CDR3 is TGTGCCAGCAGTGAAGCGGGCGGGAGTCCGCCCCGAACGGGTGAGCAGTTCTTC. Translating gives CASSEAGGSPPRTGEQFF.

The chain's CDR3 is CASSLYNSGSVDTQYF. As DNA, the CDR3 is TGTGCCAGCAGCTTATATAATAGCGGGAGTGTAGATACGCAGTATTTT. The chain joins TRBV7-3 to TRBJ2-3, with 9 bases matching TRBD2. The trim removed 2 bases at V and 5 bases at J, leaving 8 bases unmatched. This CDR3 has 16 amino acids. Germline V gene data show CDR1 as SGHTA and CDR2 as FQGTGA.

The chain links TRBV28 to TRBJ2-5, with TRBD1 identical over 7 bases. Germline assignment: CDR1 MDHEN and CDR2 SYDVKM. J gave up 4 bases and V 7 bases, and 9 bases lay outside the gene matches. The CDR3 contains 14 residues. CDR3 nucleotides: TGTGCCAGCATTCCACAGGGGAGTTTAGAGACCCAGTACTTC. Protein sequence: CASIPQGSLETQYF.

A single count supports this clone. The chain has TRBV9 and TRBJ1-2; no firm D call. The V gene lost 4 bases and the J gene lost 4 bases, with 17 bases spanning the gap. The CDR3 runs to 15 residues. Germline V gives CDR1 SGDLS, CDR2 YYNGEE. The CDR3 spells CASSRLGLESYGYTF. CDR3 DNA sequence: TGTGCCAGCAGCCGGCTGGGATTGGAGAGCTATGGCTACACCTTC.

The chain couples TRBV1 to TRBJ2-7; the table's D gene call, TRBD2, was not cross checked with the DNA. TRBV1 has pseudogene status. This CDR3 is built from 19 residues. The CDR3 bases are TGCACCAGCAGCCAATCTCCTAAACCCGGGGTTGGAGCGGTAGCCGAGCAGTACTTC. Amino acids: CTSSQSPKPGVGAVAEQYF.

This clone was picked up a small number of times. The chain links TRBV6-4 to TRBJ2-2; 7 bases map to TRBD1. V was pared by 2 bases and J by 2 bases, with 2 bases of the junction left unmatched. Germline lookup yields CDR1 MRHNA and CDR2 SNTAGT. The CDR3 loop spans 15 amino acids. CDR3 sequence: CASSDRGPNTGELFF. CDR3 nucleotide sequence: TGTGCCAGCAGTGACAGGGGGCCTAACACCGGGGAGCTGTTTTTT.

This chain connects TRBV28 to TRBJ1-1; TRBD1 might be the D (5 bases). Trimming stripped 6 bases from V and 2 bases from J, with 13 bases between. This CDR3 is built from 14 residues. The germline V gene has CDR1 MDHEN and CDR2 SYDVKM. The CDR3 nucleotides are TGTGCCAGCAGAAATGCACAGGAAAACACTGAAGCTTTCTTT. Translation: CASRNAQENTEAFF.